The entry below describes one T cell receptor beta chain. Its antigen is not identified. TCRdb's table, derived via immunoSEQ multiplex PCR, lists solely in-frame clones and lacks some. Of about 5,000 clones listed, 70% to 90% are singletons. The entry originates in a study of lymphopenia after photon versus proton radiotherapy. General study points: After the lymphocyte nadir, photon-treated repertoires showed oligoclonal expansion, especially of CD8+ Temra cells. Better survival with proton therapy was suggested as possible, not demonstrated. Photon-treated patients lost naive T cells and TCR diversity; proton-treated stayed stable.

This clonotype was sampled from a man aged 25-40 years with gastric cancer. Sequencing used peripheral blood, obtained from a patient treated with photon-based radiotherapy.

CDR3 residues: CASFRGPNEQFF. The CDR3 DNA sequence: TGTGCCAGTTTTCGTGGGCCAAATGAGCAGTTCTTC. The V call is TRBV28, the J call TRBJ2-1, with D unresolved. Trimming removed 9 bases from V and 7 bases from J, with 13 bases in between. The germline V gene encodes CDR1 MDHEN and CDR2 SYDVKM. The CDR3 covers 12 residues.